This TCR beta chain is drawn from a study of blood T cell repertoires in COVID-19. Original handling: Amplifying reference gene primers gave estimates of nucleated cell counts. Sequencing used immunoSEQ multiplex PCR; TCRdb keeps in-frame clones, though not all of them. D and trimming come from the DNA, and the V and J calls and clone size come from that table. The repertoire consists of fewer than 85,000 clones, with around 83% occurring once and the leading ten covering under 6%. This receptor was identified in a man at least 80 years old with acute or convalescent COVID-19. The specimen was peripheral blood.

CDR3 loop: CASGRAPVQFF. The DNA for the CDR3 is TGTGCCAGCGGGCGCGCCCCCGTGCAGTTCTTC. The V gene is TRBV2, the J gene TRBJ2-1, with D unresolved. In germline, CDR1 is SNHLY, CDR2 FYNNEI. This CDR3 has 11 residues. V lost 8 bases to trimming and J lost 12 bases, with 14 bases between them.